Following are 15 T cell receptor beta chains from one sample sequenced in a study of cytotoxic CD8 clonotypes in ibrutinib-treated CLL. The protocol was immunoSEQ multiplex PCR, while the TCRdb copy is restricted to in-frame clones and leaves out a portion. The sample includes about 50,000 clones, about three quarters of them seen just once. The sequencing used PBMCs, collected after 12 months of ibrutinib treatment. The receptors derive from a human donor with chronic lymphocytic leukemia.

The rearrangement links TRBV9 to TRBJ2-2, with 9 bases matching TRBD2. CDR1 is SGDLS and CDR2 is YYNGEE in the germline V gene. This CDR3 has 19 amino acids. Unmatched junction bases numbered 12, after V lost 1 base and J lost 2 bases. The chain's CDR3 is CASSVSKASGNVNTGELFF. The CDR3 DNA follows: TGTGCCAGCAGCGTAAGCAAGGCTAGCGGGAATGTTAACACCGGGGAGCTGTTTTTT.

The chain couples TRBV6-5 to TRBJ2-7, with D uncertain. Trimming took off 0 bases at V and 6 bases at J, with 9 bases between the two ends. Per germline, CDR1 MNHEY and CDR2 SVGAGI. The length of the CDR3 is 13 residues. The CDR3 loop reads CASSYSTPPEQYF. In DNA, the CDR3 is TGTGCCAGCAGTTACTCGACCCCTCCCGAGCAGTACTTC.

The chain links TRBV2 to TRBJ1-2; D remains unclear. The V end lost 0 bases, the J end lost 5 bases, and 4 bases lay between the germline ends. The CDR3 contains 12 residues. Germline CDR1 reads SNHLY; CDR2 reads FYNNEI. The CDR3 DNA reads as TGTGCCAGCAGTGAAGCGCTGTATGGCTACACCTTC. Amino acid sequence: CASSEALYGYTF.

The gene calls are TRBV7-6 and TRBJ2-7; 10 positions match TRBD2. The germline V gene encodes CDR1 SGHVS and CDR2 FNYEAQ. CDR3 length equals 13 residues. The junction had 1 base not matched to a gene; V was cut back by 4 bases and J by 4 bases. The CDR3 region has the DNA TGTGCCAGCAGCTGGACTAGCGGTTACGAGCAGTACTTC. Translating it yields CASSWTSGYEQYF.

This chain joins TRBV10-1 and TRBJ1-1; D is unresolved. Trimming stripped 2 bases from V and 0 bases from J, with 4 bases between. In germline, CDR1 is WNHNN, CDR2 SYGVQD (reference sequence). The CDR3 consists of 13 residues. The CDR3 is CASSENMNTEAFF. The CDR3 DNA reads TGCGCCAGCAGTGAGAACATGAACACTGAAGCTTTCTTT.

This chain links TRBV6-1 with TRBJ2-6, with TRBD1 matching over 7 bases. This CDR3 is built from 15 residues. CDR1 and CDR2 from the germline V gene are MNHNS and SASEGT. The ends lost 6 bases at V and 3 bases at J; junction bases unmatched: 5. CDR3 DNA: TGTGCCAGCAGCGGAACAGGGGATGGGGCCAACGTCCTGACTTTC. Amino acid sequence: CASSGTGDGANVLTF.

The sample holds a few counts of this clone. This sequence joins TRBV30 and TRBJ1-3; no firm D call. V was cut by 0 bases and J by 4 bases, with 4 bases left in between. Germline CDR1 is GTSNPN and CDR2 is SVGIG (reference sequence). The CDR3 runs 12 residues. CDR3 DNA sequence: TGTGCCTGGAGTGTACTGGGAAACACCATATATTTT. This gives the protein CAWSVLGNTIYF.

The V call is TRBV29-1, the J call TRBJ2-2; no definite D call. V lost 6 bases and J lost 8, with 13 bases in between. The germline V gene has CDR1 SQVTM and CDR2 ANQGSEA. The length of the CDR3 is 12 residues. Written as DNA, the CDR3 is TGCAGCGTCGCAGGAGCCACAGGGGAGCTGTTTTTT. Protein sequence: CSVAGATGELFF.

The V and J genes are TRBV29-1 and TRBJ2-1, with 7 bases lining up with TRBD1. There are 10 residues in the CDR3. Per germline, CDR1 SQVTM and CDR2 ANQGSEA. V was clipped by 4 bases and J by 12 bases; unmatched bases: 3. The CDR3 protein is CSVGEGAQFF. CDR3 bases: TGCAGCGTTGGAGAGGGGGCGCAGTTCTTC.

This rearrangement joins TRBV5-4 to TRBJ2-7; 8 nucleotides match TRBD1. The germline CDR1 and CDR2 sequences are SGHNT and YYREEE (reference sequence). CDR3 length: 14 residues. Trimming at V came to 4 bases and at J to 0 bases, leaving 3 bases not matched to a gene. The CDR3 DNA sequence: TGTGCCAGCAGCGGGGGACAGGACTCCTACGAGCAGTACTTC. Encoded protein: CASSGGQDSYEQYF.

CDR3 nucleotide sequence: TGTGCCAGCAGCTTAAGGACTAACAATGAGCAGTTCTTC. This gives the protein CASSLRTNNEQFF. The chain joins TRBV11-3 to TRBJ2-1; D possibly corresponds to TRBD2 (6 bases). Germline loops: CDR1 SGHNT, CDR2 YENEEA. The CDR3 extends over 13 amino acids. V lost 2 bases to trimming and J lost 5 bases, with 7 bases between them.

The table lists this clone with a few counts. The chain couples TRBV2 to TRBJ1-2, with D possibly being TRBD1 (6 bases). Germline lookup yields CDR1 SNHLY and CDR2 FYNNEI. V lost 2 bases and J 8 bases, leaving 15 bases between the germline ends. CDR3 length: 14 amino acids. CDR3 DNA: TGTGCCAGCAGTGAATGGGACACGTCGCGCGGCTACACCTTC. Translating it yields CASSEWDTSRGYTF.

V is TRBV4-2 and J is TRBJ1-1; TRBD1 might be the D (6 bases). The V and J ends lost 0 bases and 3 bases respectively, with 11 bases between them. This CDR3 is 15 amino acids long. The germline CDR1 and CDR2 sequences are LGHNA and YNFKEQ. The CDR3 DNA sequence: TGTGCCAGCAGCCAAGATTTGAGGGGGGACACTGAAGCTTTCTTT. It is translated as CASSQDLRGDTEAFF.

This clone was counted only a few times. CDR3 DNA sequence: TGTGCCAGCAGCTCCACTTCCCCGGGGTATGGCTACACCTTC. Encoded protein: CASSSTSPGYGYTF. The chain has TRBV28 and TRBJ1-2; unclear D gene. Trimming took 6 bases from V and 5 from J, leaving 16 bases between them. This CDR3 has 14 residues. CDR1 is MDHEN, CDR2 SYDVKM, per germline.

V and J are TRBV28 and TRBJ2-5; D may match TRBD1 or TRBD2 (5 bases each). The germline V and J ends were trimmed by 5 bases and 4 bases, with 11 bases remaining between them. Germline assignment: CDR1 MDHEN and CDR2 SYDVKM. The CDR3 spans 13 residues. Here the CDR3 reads CASSRGRTETQYF. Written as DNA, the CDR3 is TGTGCCAGCAGTCGGGGCAGAACAGAGACCCAGTACTTC.